One T cell receptor (beta chain) is described in this entry. Its cognate antigen is unknown. This specimen comes from a study of T cells expressing NK-cell markers. Study findings and constraints: The leading position in the CD3+CD56-NKG2C+ fraction of a few donors also went to these clonotypes.

TCRdb reworked the 5' RACE reads into one entry per CDR3 protein, no DNA. This sample contains about 390,000 distinct CDR3 sequences. Per germline, CDR1 SGHNT and CDR2 YYREEE (reference sequence). The CDR3 covers 16 residues. Sample: blood T cells: a sorted CD56 or NKG2C T cell subset, CD4+ or CD8+ T cells, or bulk PBMC T cells (not recorded which). This receptor was taken from a woman aged 50 to 65 in good health. This chain uses TRBV5-4 with TRBJ1-5; TCRdb picks TRBD1, but there is no DNA to check that call. The CDR3 here is CASSNGTATTNQPQHF.